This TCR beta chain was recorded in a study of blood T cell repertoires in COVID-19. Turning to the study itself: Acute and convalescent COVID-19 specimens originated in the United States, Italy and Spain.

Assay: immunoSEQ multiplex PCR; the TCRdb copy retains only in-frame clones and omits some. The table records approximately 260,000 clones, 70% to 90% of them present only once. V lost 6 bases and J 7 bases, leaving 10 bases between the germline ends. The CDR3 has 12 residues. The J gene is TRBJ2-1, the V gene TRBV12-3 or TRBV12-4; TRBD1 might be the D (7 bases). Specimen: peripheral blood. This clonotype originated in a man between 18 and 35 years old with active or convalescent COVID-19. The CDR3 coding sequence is TGTGCCAGCAGGCCAGGGGGGAATGAGCAGTTCTTC. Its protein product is CASRPGGNEQFF.